The 10 T cell receptor beta chains presented below share a single source sample, sequenced in a study of metastatic and nonmetastatic thyroid tumors. Before thyroid surgery, none of the patients had received any treatment. TCRdb used MiXCR to call clones anew from the PCR reads. Seen here are fewer than 20,000 clones, 29% observed once, and the top ten hold approximately 25%. Sequenced material: tumor tissue. The receptors stem from a male donor with papillary thyroid cancer or a benign thyroid nodule (not recorded which). Some clones in this sample may be carry-over from other donors' samples.

This chain connects TRBV19 to TRBJ2-5; D is perhaps TRBD1 (5 bases). Germline V gene data show CDR1 as LNHDA and CDR2 as SQIVND (reference sequence). CDR3 length: 13 amino acids. V lost 2 bases and J lost 2, with 6 bases in between. For the CDR3, the DNA is TGTGCCAGTAGTATACAGGGTCAAGAGACCCAGTACTTC. Translated: CASSIQGQETQYF.

This chain connects TRBV7-8 to TRBJ1-1; no reliable D call. The CDR3 loop spans 14 amino acids. CDR1 SGHVS and CDR2 FQNEAQ come from the germline V gene. V was clipped by 5 bases and J by 2 bases, with 12 bases between them. The CDR3 region has the DNA TGTGCCAGCAGCATAAGGACGTATAACACTGAAGCTTTCTTT. Amino acids: CASSIRTYNTEAFF.

In this sample, this clone turned up many times. The genes are TRBV20-1 and TRBJ2-5, with D possibly being TRBD2 (7 bases). The ends were cut back, 1 base at V and 5 bases at J, with 23 bases in the middle. Germline CDR1 is DFQATT and CDR2 is SNEGSKA (reference sequence). The CDR3 sequence is 17 residues long. This CDR3 reads CSARAVVGGGPWETQYF. Here the CDR3 DNA reads TGCAGTGCTAGAGCTGTCGTAGGGGGAGGGCCTTGGGAGACCCAGTACTTC.

This clone came up many times. The chain recombines TRBV5-5 with TRBJ2-3, with TRBD2 as a possible D gene (6 bases). CDR1 is SGHKS, CDR2 YYEKEE, per germline (reference sequence). The CDR3 has 16 amino acids. V lost 3 bases and J lost 2, with 16 bases in between. CDR3 sequence: CASSSPPGLNTDTQYF. The CDR3 DNA sequence: TGTGCCAGCAGCTCCCCGCCGGGACTCAACACAGATACGCAGTATTTT.

The rearrangement links TRBV28 to TRBJ1-3; the match to TRBD1 covers 7 bases. With V trimmed by 5 bases and J by 4 bases, 11 bases remained unmatched. Germline CDR1 and CDR2: MDHEN and SYDVKM. The CDR3 is made up of 16 amino acids. The CDR3: CASSGTGTVWGNTIYF. In nucleotides, the CDR3 is TGTGCCAGCAGTGGTACCGGGACAGTGTGGGGAAACACCATATATTTT.

This clone has ten or more counts. At the DNA level, this CDR3 is encoded by other sequences in the same sample as well. The V and J genes are TRBV5-1 and TRBJ1-1, with TRBD1 matching over 8 bases. Losses at the gene ends were 4 bases for V and 8 bases for J; bases not matched to a gene: 10. The length of the CDR3 is 14 residues. The germline CDR1 and CDR2 sequences are SGHRS and YFSETQ. The CDR3 spells CASSAGTGVPEAFF. The CDR3 bases are TGCGCCAGCAGCGCAGGGACAGGCGTCCCGGAAGCTTTCTTT.

This clone was observed at least ten times. The chain is built from TRBV11-2 and TRBJ1-3; possible D gene TRBD1, 5 bases. Germline CDR1 and CDR2: SGHAT and FQNNGV. V was pared by 7 bases and J by 0 bases, with 16 bases between. The CDR3 loop spans 16 amino acids. The CDR3 region has the DNA TGTGCCAGCACCTCCCTCAAGGGGAGCTCTGGAAACACCATATATTTT. It specifies CASTSLKGSSGNTIYF. The complete variable domain, with remaining parts taken from reference TRBV11-2 and TRBJ1-3, reads EAGVAQSPRYKIIEKRQSVAFWCNPISGHATLYWYQQILGQGPKLLIQFQNNGVVDDSQLPKDRFSAERLKGVDSTLKIQPAKLEDSAVYLCASTSLKGSSGNTIYFGEGSWLTVV.

The chain has TRBV11-2 and TRBJ1-2; D gene uncertain. Germline V gives CDR1 SGHAT, CDR2 FQNNGV. V was clipped by 3 bases and J by 4 bases, with 12 bases between them. The CDR3 spans 14 residues. CDR3 nucleotide sequence: TGTGCCAGCAGCTTCTCAGGAACTCTCTATGGCTACACCTTC. This encodes CASSFSGTLYGYTF.

This clone showed up just a few times. The genes are TRBV29-1 and TRBJ1-2; TRBD1 agrees at 8 bases. The CDR3 spans 15 residues. The J segment lost 2 bases and the V segment lost 7 bases, leaving 12 bases of the junction unmatched. Germline values: CDR1 SQVTM, CDR2 ANQGSEA. DNA of the CDR3: TGCAGCGGGAAACAGGGGACAGGCGAGAACTATGGCTACACCTTC. Translated: CSGKQGTGENYGYTF.

This clone appeared many times. The rearrangement joins TRBV15 to TRBJ1-1; tentatively, D is TRBD1 (6 bases). This CDR3 is built from 14 residues. Germline-derived CDR1 and CDR2 are LNHNV and YYDKDF (reference sequence). Trimming cost V 4 bases and J 6 bases, with 15 bases left between them. The DNA for the CDR3 is TGTGCCACCAGCAAGGGGGGGGGAGACCCTGAAGCTTTCTTT. Amino acids: CATSKGGGDPEAFF.